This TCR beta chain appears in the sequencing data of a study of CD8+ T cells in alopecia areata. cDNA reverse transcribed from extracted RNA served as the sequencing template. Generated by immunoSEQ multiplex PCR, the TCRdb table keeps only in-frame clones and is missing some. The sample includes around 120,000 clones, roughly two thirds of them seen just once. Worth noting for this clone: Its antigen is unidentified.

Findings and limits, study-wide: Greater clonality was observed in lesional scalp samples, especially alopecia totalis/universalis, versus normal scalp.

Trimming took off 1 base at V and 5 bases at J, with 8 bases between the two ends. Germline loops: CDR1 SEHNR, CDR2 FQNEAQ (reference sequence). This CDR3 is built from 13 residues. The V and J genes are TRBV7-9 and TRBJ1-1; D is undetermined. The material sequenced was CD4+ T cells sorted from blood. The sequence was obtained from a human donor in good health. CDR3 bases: TGTGCCAGCAGCTTAGGAGGGAGGACTGAAGCTTTCTTT. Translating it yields CASSLGGRTEAFF. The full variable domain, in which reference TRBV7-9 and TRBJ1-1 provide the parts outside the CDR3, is DTGVSQNPRHKITKRGQNVTFRCDPISEHNRLYWYRQTLGQGPEFLTYFQNEAQLEKSRLLSDRFSAERPKGSFSTLEIQRTEQGDSAMYLCASSLGGRTEAFFGQGTRLTVV.